A single TCR beta chain is shown here with its context. This record belongs to a study of blood T cell repertoires in COVID-19. Looking at the study overall: COVID-19 samples from acute and convalescent phases originated in the United States, Italy and Spain. The cDNA or gDNA used as material had been derived from T cells, B-cell-depleted T cells, or PBMCs.

V lost 0 bases and J lost 2, with 8 bases in between. Per the germline V gene, CDR1 is SGHKS and CDR2 is YYEKEE (reference sequence). This CDR3 region has 14 residues. As processed by the authors: Amplification of reference gene primers provided the estimated nucleated cell counts. Here immunoSEQ multiplex PCR was the method, and the copy in TCRdb shows in-frame clones only, minus some. That table gives V, J and clone size, and the DNA gave D and trimming. Of about 100,000 clones listed, roughly 84% are singletons. Sequencing was performed on peripheral blood. This chain links TRBV5-5 with TRBJ2-5; D remains unclear. The clonotype was recovered from a man aged 30 to 39 in a cohort sampled during active COVID-19. The CDR3 region is CASSLDTPQETQYF. CDR3 in DNA: TGTGCCAGCAGCTTGGACACCCCACAAGAGACCCAGTACTTC.